The next 15 T cell receptor beta chains were all read from a single sample in a study of molecular identifiers for immune sequencing clone quantification. TCRdb fed the PCR reads into MiXCR, producing one record per CDR3 protein. The sample consists of more than 450,000 distinct CDR3 sequences, about 25% of them appearing once. Input material: naive CD8+ T cells from blood, with Jurkat cell RNA spiked in. Subset given: FACS-sorted CD8+CD4-CCR7+CD45RA+ naive T cells. These receptors came from a human donor in good health. Some libraries in this study had Jurkat cell RNA spiked in.

V gene TRBV5-5 combines with J gene TRBJ1-5, with 7 bases identical to TRBD1. Germline CDR1 and CDR2: SGHKS and YYEKEE (reference sequence). This CDR3 is built from 15 residues. V shed 1 base, J shed 6 bases, and the junction held 7 bases outside the gene matches. CDR3 in amino acids: CASSLNEGAGQPQHF. In nucleotides, the CDR3 is TGTGCCAGCAGCTTGAACGAGGGGGCAGGTCAGCCCCAGCATTTT.

This clonotype was counted a few times. A much larger clone differs from this one at a single base, so this may be a read error. The CDR3 DNA is TGTGCCAGCAGATTGACAGTGAACACTGAAGCTTTCTTT. Translating gives CASRLTVNTEAFF. This chain connects TRBV28 to TRBJ1-1; the D gene is possibly TRBD1 (5 bases). CDR3 size: 13 residues. The V end lost 6 bases, the J end lost 0 bases, and 8 bases lay between the germline ends. Germline assignment: CDR1 MDHEN and CDR2 SYDVKM.

This clonotype was seen many times. The J gene is TRBJ2-3, the V gene TRBV21-1. TRBV21-1 is a pseudogene segment. CDR3 length: 15 amino acids. The chain's CDR3 is CASSRPAVNPDTQYF. CDR3 nucleotide sequence: TGTGCCAGCAGCAGACCAGCCGTCAATCCAGATACGCAGTATTTT.

As to this clonotype: This may be a read error: a much more frequent sequence differs by one nucleotide. The CDR3 end shows no conserved phenylalanine or tryptophan, and so a read error is likely. The chain carries TRBV7-9 and TRBJ2-3; D not resolved. Germline V lookup: CDR1 SEHNR, CDR2 FQNEAQ (reference sequence). This CDR3 has 10 amino acids. With 8 bases removed from V and 6 bases from J, the gap between germline ends came to 6 bases. CDR3 coding DNA: TGTGCCAGCGCCCTGGATACGCAGTATCTT. Amino acid sequence: CASALDTQYL.

This chain connects TRBV18 to TRBJ1-4; no reliable D call. The V gene's germline CDR1 is KGHSH and CDR2 LQKENI. The CDR3 has 14 amino acids. Trimming took off 6 bases at V and 6 bases at J, with 14 bases between the two ends. CDR3 sequence reads: CASSLRAVDEKLFF. Written as DNA, the CDR3 is TGTGCCAGCTCTCTCCGGGCCGTGGATGAAAAACTGTTTTTT.

This clonotype was detected only a few times. V is TRBV28 and J is TRBJ2-1; D is unclear. Trimming left V 8 bases short and J 15 bases short, with 17 bases between. The CDR3 sequence is 11 residues long. CDR1 is MDHEN and CDR2 is SYDVKM in the germline V gene. The CDR3 DNA reads as TGTGCCAGCGCCCACTCTGGGGTGCGGTTCTTC. The encoded protein is CASAHSGVRFF.

On this clonotype itself: This may be a read error: a much more frequent sequence differs by one nucleotide. CDR3 DNA sequence: TGCGCCAGCAGCCCCGGCCTACTGTCGGCCGAGCAGCACTTC. The encoded protein is CASSPGLLSAEQHF. The chain recombines TRBV4-3 with TRBJ2-7; D ambiguous. The CDR3 loop spans 14 amino acids. Germline CDR1 and CDR2: LGHNA and YSLEER.

On this clonotype: The germline gene is not matched at one end of the junction; a read error may be the cause. The V call is TRBV20-1, the J call TRBJ1-2; D gene uncertain. The germline V gene encodes CDR1 DFQATT and CDR2 SNEGSKA (reference sequence). The CDR3 totals 15 residues. The chain's CDR3 is CGARDPSKGDYGYTF. The DNA for the CDR3 is TGCGGTGCTAGAGATCCCTCGAAAGGCGACTATGGCTACACCTTC.

This clonotype has only a few counts. The rearrangement uses TRBV3-1 and TRBJ2-7; tentative D call: TRBD2 (6 bases). The ends were cut back, 3 bases at V and 4 bases at J, with 13 bases in the middle. From germline, CDR1 is LGHDT and CDR2 YNNKEL (reference sequence). This CDR3 contains 14 residues. The CDR3 region has the DNA TGTGCCAGCAGCCAGTCCGCACGGGAGTACGAGCAGTACTTC. Translating gives CASSQSAREYEQYF.

The V call is TRBV27, the J call TRBJ2-2, with 12 bases aligning to TRBD2. V lost 2 bases and J lost 5; bases outside the gene matches: 9. CDR3 length equals 18 residues. Germline V gene data show CDR1 as MNHEY and CDR2 as SMNVEV (reference sequence). The CDR3 spells CASSLTRTSGTGTGELFF. The CDR3 bases are TGTGCCAGCAGTTTAACTAGGACTAGCGGGACGGGGACCGGGGAGCTGTTTTTT.

This chain connects TRBV4-1 to TRBJ1-2; D not resolved. The CDR3 runs 14 residues. CDR1 and CDR2 (germline): MGHRA, YSYEKL. Trimming took off 1 base at V and 7 bases at J, with 13 bases between the two ends. The CDR3 DNA sequence: TGCGCCAGCAGCCAAGGGCCCGCGACTGGTGGCTACACCTTC. This encodes CASSQGPATGGYTF.

The rearrangement joins TRBV9 to TRBJ1-1, with TRBD1 matching over 11 bases. The junction had 4 bases not matched to a gene; V was cut back by 4 bases and J by 5 bases. This CDR3 has 14 amino acids. CDR1 is SGDLS, CDR2 YYNGEE, per germline. The CDR3 coding sequence is TGTGCCAGCAGCTTTGGGACAGGGGGGACTGAAGCTTTCTTT. It encodes CASSFGTGGTEAFF.

This clonotype was seen a handful of times. The CDR3 coding sequence is TGTGCCATCAAGAGACAGCTGAACACTGAAGCTTTCTTT. Its protein is CAIKRQLNTEAFF. The chain combines TRBV10-3 with TRBJ1-1; a weak D match, TRBD1 (5 bases). Germline V lookup: CDR1 ENHRY, CDR2 SYGVKD. Trimming shortened V by 7 bases and J by 0 bases, and 9 bases separated the two germline ends. The CDR3 has 13 amino acids.

On this clonotype itself: A single base separates this from a much larger clone, so it may be a read error. The V call is TRBV7-9, the J call TRBJ1-1; no clear D gene. This CDR3 is 14 amino acids long. Germline V gene lookup returns CDR1 SEHNR and CDR2 FQNEAQ (reference sequence). The V end was cut by 11 bases, the J end by 1 base, with 17 bases between. The CDR3 DNA reads TGTGCCGGCATTGCGGTCGTGCGGAACACTGAAGCTTTCTTT. Its protein product is CAGIAVVRNTEAFF.

The V and J genes are TRBV27 and TRBJ1-2, with 10 bases aligning to TRBD1. CDR1 MNHEY and CDR2 SMNVEV come from the germline V gene (reference sequence). The length of the CDR3 is 12 residues. Unmatched junction bases numbered 1, after V lost 5 bases and J lost 7 bases. The CDR3 is CASSRQGAGYTF. The CDR3, as DNA: TGTGCCAGCAGTAGACAGGGGGCTGGCTACACCTTC.